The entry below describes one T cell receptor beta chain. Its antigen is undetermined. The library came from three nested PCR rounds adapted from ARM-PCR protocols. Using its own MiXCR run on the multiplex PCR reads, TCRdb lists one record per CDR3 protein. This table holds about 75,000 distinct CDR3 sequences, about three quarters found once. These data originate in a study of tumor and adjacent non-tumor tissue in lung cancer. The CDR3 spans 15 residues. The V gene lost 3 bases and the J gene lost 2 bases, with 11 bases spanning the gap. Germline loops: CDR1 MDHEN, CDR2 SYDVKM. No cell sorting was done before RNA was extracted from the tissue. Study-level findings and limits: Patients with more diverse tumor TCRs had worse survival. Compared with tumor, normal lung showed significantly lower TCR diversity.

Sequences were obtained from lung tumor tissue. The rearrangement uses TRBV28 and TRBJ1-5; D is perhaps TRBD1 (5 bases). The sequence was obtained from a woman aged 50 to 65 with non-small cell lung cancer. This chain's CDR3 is CASSFEGLGNQPQHF. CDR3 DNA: TGTGCCAGCAGTTTTGAGGGACTGGGCAATCAGCCCCAGCATTTT.